Below, 3 T cell receptor beta chains from the same sample are listed, as sequenced in a study of T-cell memory formation after mild COVID-19. Via MiXCR, TCRdb re-called the 5' RACE reads, giving one row per CDR3 protein. The sample holds roughly 300,000 distinct CDR3 sequences, approximately 15% seen once. Sequenced sample: PBMCs or a T cell subset sorted from them (not recorded which). The receptors shown here come from a man between 18 and 29 years old who had mild COVID-19 (a few samples of this study predate the infection). Cell type and time point are not known.

The J gene is TRBJ2-6, the V gene TRBV10-3; tentatively, D is TRBD1 (6 bases). Germline CDR1 is ENHRY and CDR2 is SYGVKD. The CDR3 has 14 amino acids. Trimming cost V 6 bases and J 4 bases, with 10 bases left between them. The CDR3 loop is CAISGQTGANVLTF. CDR3 bases: TGTGCCATCAGCGGACAGACCGGGGCCAACGTCCTGACTTTC.

J is TRBJ2-3 and V is TRBV20-1; 9 positions agree with TRBD2. Unmatched junction bases numbered 4, after V lost 3 bases and J lost 0 bases. The CDR3 sequence is 15 residues long. CDR1 and CDR2 (germline): DFQATT, SNEGSKA (reference sequence). The CDR3 is CSARERGASTDTQYF. Here the CDR3 DNA reads TGCAGTGCTAGGGAGCGGGGGGCCAGCACAGATACGCAGTATTTT.

In this sample, this clonotype turned up a few times. The V and J genes are TRBV20-1 and TRBJ2-5, with TRBD2 matching 10 bases. CDR1 DFQATT and CDR2 SNEGSKA come from the germline V gene (reference sequence). Trimming at V came to 6 bases and at J to 5 bases, leaving 6 bases not matched to a gene. The CDR3 contains 13 residues. The CDR3 loop is CSARLAGYETQYF. DNA of the CDR3: TGCAGTGCAAGACTAGCGGGTTATGAGACCCAGTACTTC.